One sample yielded the 16 T cell receptor beta chains listed below, sequenced in a study of blood T cell repertoires in COVID-19. Here immunoSEQ multiplex PCR was the method, and the copy in TCRdb shows in-frame clones only, minus some. This sample has 70,000 or so clones; around 80% occur once, and the top ten carry roughly 12%. The specimen sequenced was peripheral blood. The receptors here all came from a man aged 50-60 years with COVID-19, enrolled during active disease.

This chain connects TRBV7-8 to TRBJ2-3; D unresolved. From germline, CDR1 is SGHVS and CDR2 FQNEAQ. Trimming cost V 5 bases and J 5 bases, with 5 bases left between them. This CDR3 has 11 residues. The CDR3, as DNA: TGTGCCAGCAGCATTAGAGATACGCAGTATTTT. This translates into CASSIRDTQYF.

The V call is TRBV10-2, the J call TRBJ1-5; D is undetermined. This CDR3 is built from 13 residues. The V and J ends lost 4 bases and 1 base respectively, with 5 bases between them. Per germline, CDR1 WSHSY and CDR2 SAAADI. The CDR3 DNA follows: TGCGCCAGCAGTGCTAACAGCAATCAGCCCCAGCATTTT. Its translation is CASSANSNQPQHF.

This clone was recorded a few times. V usage is TRBV6-6 and J usage is TRBJ2-7, with a weak D call TRBD1 (5 bases). Trimming stripped 0 bases from V and 6 bases from J, with 12 bases between. Germline CDR1 and CDR2: MNHNY and SVGAGI (reference sequence). This CDR3 is built from 14 residues. Here the CDR3 reads CASSYSSQAGEQYF. The CDR3, as DNA: TGTGCCAGCAGTTACTCGTCACAGGCCGGCGAGCAGTACTTC.

The chain links TRBV5-5 to TRBJ1-2, with D unclear. The V end was cut by 4 bases, the J end by 3 bases, with 16 bases between. CDR3 size: 15 residues. The germline V gene encodes CDR1 SGHKS and CDR2 YYEKEE (reference sequence). CDR3 bases: TGTGCCAGCAGCGAGACTCGGGGAAGTTACTATGGCTACACCTTC. The encoded protein is CASSETRGSYYGYTF.

The rearrangement uses TRBV27 and TRBJ2-7, with 9 bases aligning to TRBD2. The CDR3 consists of 14 residues. Looked up from germline, CDR1 is MNHEY and CDR2 is SMNVEV (reference sequence). V shed 5 bases, J shed 5 bases, and the junction held 7 bases outside the gene matches. CDR3 coding DNA: TGTGCCAGCAGTGATAGCGGGAGCCTCCACGAGCAGTACTTC. It is translated as CASSDSGSLHEQYF.

This clone was detected only a few times. V gene TRBV6-6 combines with J gene TRBJ2-7; 7 nucleotides line up with TRBD1. The CDR3 contains 14 residues. J was trimmed by 0 bases and V by 6 bases; bases with no gene match: 5. Per germline, CDR1 MNHNY and CDR2 SVGAGI (reference sequence). CDR3 residues: CASSFRDSSYEQYF. The CDR3 DNA is TGTGCCAGCAGCTTCCGGGACAGCTCCTACGAGCAGTACTTC.

V and J are TRBV6-1 and TRBJ2-1; D might be TRBD1 (5 bases). This CDR3 contains 12 residues. V lost 2 bases and J 14 bases, leaving 13 bases between the germline ends. Germline CDR1 reads MNHNS; CDR2 reads SASEGT. The DNA of the CDR3 is TGTGCCAGCAGTGAATTCCGATGGGGCGAGTTCTTC. Translated: CASSEFRWGEFF.

The CDR3 here is CATSIGPIAGTYNEQFF. As DNA, the CDR3 is TGTGCCACCAGCATCGGCCCCATAGCGGGAACCTACAATGAGCAGTTCTTC. The chain carries TRBV15 and TRBJ2-1; TRBD2 agrees at 8 bases. Trimming at V came to 4 bases and at J to 2 bases, leaving 10 bases not matched to a gene. Germline CDR1 reads LNHNV; CDR2 reads YYDKDF (reference sequence). This CDR3 contains 17 residues. The complete variable domain, with remaining parts taken from reference TRBV15 and TRBJ2-1, reads DAMVIQNPRYQVTQFGKPVTLSCSQTLNHNVMYWYQQKSSQAPKLLFHYYDKDFNNEADTPDNFQSRRPNTSFCFLDIRSPGLGDTAMYLCATSIGPIAGTYNEQFFGPGTRLTVL.

This clone has just a few counts. V and J are TRBV6-6 and TRBJ2-7, with 7 positions matching TRBD1. Germline V gene sequence: CDR1 MNHNY, CDR2 SVGAGI (reference sequence). The ends lost 5 bases at V and 4 bases at J; junction bases unmatched: 8. The CDR3 consists of 14 residues. CDR3 nucleotides: TGTGCCAGCAGTCCACGGGACAGCCCATACGAGCAGTACTTC. Translating it yields CASSPRDSPYEQYF.

The chain employs TRBV13 and TRBJ2-6; no reliable D call. Between the trimmed V and J ends, which lost 5 bases and 1 base, there was a span of 9 bases. This CDR3 spans 15 amino acids. The germline V gene encodes CDR1 PRHDT and CDR2 FYEKMQ (reference sequence). The CDR3 DNA reads TGTGCCAGCAGCCCTAGGATATCTGGGGCCAACGTCCTGACTTTC. This sequence encodes CASSPRISGANVLTF.

The chain recombines TRBV6-6 with TRBJ1-5; possibly TRBD1 for D (6 bases). The V and J ends lost 0 bases and 5 bases respectively, with 8 bases between them. In germline, CDR1 is MNHNY, CDR2 SVGAGI (reference sequence). The CDR3 totals 14 residues. CDR3 DNA sequence: TGTGCCAGCAGTTACTCGAAGGGGGATCAGCCCCAGCATTTT. It is translated as CASSYSKGDQPQHF.

The rearrangement joins TRBV27 to TRBJ2-3; D gene unclear. This CDR3 is built from 13 residues. Trimming cost V 6 bases and J 0 bases, with 7 bases left between them. Germline V gene sequence: CDR1 MNHEY, CDR2 SMNVEV (reference sequence). For the CDR3, the DNA is TGTGCCAGCAGAAAGACTAGCACAGATACGCAGTATTTT. Translating it yields CASRKTSTDTQYF.

V gene TRBV25-1 combines with J gene TRBJ2-7; 7 bases are shared with TRBD1. Germline lookup yields CDR1 MGHDK and CDR2 SYGVNS. This CDR3 has 13 amino acids. DNA for the CDR3: TGTGCTGCCTCCAGGGGGAATGTCTACGAGCAGTACTTC. Its protein product is CAASRGNVYEQYF.

The V and J genes are TRBV4-1 and TRBJ2-5, with 11 bases lining up with TRBD2. This CDR3 region has 19 residues. With V trimmed by 1 base and J by 0 bases, 10 bases remained unmatched. Germline V gene sequence: CDR1 MGHRA, CDR2 YSYEKL. The CDR3 here is CASSQVVPASGRHQETQYF. CDR3 DNA: TGCGCCAGCAGCCAAGTTGTCCCTGCTAGCGGGAGGCACCAAGAGACCCAGTACTTC.

This clone was seen just once. This rearrangement joins TRBV4-2 to TRBJ2-6; 10 nucleotides agree with TRBD1. The CDR3 consists of 20 residues. In germline, CDR1 is LGHNA, CDR2 YNFKEQ. V shed 1 base, J shed 0 bases, and the junction held 9 bases outside the gene matches. CDR3: CASSQGRDRGLPSGANVLTF. The CDR3, as DNA: TGTGCCAGCAGCCAAGGCCGCGACAGGGGGCTCCCCTCTGGGGCCAACGTCCTGACTTTC.

The CDR3 coding sequence is TGTGCCAGCAGTGAAAGGTGGGGCAGTCCCTACGAGCAGTACTTC. Its protein is CASSERWGSPYEQYF. J is TRBJ2-7 and V is TRBV2, with TRBD1 as a possible D gene (5 bases). The CDR3 extends over 15 amino acids. From germline, CDR1 is SNHLY and CDR2 FYNNEI. The V end was cut by 2 bases, the J end by 2 bases, with 13 bases between.